These T cell receptor beta chains were read from a single sample in a study of T-cell memory formation after mild COVID-19. MiXCR was run by TCRdb on the 5' RACE reads, yielding one entry per CDR3 protein. The sample lists about 82,000 distinct CDR3 sequences, more than 13% seen once, with approximately 40% in the top ten. Sequenced: PBMCs or a T cell subset sorted from them (not recorded which). These receptor sequences come from a man younger than 35 who had mild COVID-19 (a few samples of this study predate the infection). Cell type and time point are not known. CDR3s leave out the opening cysteine and the closing phenylalanine or tryptophan. Fields, in order: clone size, D gene, V gene, CDR3 protein. The D gene is left open where the match is weak. Clone size, where shown, is once, few, many, or a class for clones that have expanded.

few,TRBD2,TRBV7-9,ASSSVAGLHTGELF
few,NA,TRBV24-1,ATSFPGSEQF
few,NA,TRBV4-1,ASSQLNPSSYEQY
NA,NA,TRBV15,ATRWASSGNTIY
many,TRBD2,TRBV7-2,ASSLDPGLAGGPGDTQY
few,NA,TRBV15,ATSRDRGYSTGELF
NA,TRBD2,TRBV6-4,ASSDGAGASDTQY
NA,NA,TRBV4-1,ASSPRSQETQY
NA,NA,TRBV4-2,ASSQEDIGVPYGYT
NA,NA,TRBV3-1,ASSQDSAPSYEQY
few,TRBD1,TRBV12-3/TRBV12-4,ASSSRTGGSNQPQH
NA,NA,TRBV7-9,ASSKLQGSLAF
NA,NA,TRBV4-3,ASSQGAGPGAYEQY
NA,NA,TRBV5-1,ASWQGTEAF
NA,NA,TRBV10-2,ASRRTEETGELF
many,TRBD2,TRBV15,ATSRGDTSGANEQF
many,NA,TRBV19,ASSNTANSGANVLT
few,TRBD1,TRBV28,ASSRDREIYGYT
NA,NA,TRBV5-4,ASSFGQGTDTQY
few,NA,TRBV10-1,ASSEWGTDTQY
few,NA,TRBV15,ATSTLRGNSPLH
NA,NA,TRBV4-1,ASSQGGGWGEAF
few,NA,TRBV7-9,ASSLLDGYT
NA,NA,TRBV6-5,ASSYGASYYGYT
NA,TRBD1,TRBV7-9,ASSLWEGGMSQPQH
few,NA,TRBV20-1,SAIHPGF
NA,NA,TRBV15,ATSRTGGGSNLNYGYT
few,NA,TRBV6-2/TRBV6-3,ASSYYGLTTGELF
few,TRBD2,TRBV10-3,AISGSGGTFTDTQY
few,TRBD2,TRBV6-2/TRBV6-3,ASSYRGLDRYNEQF
few,NA,TRBV15,ATSRSGNRDYEQY
NA,NA,TRBV6-1,ASSDDSNTEAF
many,TRBD2,TRBV7-9,ASSFTRLAGSTDTQY
NA,NA,TRBV9,ASSVDCSGANVLT